This T cell receptor beta chain is drawn from a study of OX40 agonist ivuxolimab in advanced cancers. The CDR3 spans 14 residues. Germline loops: CDR1 MGHRA, CDR2 YSYEKL. The germline V and J ends were trimmed by 5 bases and 6 bases, with 14 bases remaining between them. Produced via immunoSEQ multiplex PCR; TCRdb's table is partial and in-frame only. The data hold fewer than 90,000 clones, with more than 80% observed a single time. The receptor's source is an adult with an advanced solid tumor such as melanoma, head and neck, liver or kidney cancer. V and J are TRBV4-1 and TRBJ2-1; perhaps TRBD2 as D (6 bases). Source: CD4+ or CD8+ T cells sorted from blood, taken in a trial of the OX40 agonist ivuxolimab. Here the CDR3 reads CASSSRTTLNEQFF. The CDR3 region has the DNA TGCGCCAGCAGCTCTAGGACTACCCTCAATGAGCAGTTCTTC.